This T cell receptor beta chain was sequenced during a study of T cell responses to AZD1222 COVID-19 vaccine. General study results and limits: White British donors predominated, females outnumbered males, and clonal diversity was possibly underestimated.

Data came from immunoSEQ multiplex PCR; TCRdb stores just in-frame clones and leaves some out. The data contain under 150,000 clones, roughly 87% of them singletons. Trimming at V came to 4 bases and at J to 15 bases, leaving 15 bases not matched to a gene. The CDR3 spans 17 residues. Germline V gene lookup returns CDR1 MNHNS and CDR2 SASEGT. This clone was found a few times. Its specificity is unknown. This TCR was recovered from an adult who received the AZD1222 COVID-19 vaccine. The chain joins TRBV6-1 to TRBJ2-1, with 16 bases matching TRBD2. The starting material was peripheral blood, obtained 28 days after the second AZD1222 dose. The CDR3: CASSANTGTSGRANRFF. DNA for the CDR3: TGTGCCAGCAGTGCCAATACCGGGACTAGCGGGAGGGCCAATCGGTTCTTC.